This T cell receptor beta chain was identified during a study of blood T cell repertoires in COVID-19. Under the authors' procedure: Scientists estimated how many nucleated cells there were by amplifying reference gene primers. Clones were read by immunoSEQ multiplex PCR, and TCRdb kept only the in-frame ones, dropping some. Clonal size and the V and J genes are those of that table, whereas D and trimming came from the DNA. This table has about 120,000 clones, over 80% appearing once. V was trimmed by 1 base and J by 5 bases, leaving 14 bases between them. The CDR3 loop spans 15 amino acids. Germline CDR1 SGHTA, CDR2 FQGTGA.

This sequence originates from a woman in her 70s with acute or convalescent COVID-19. The sample comprised peripheral blood. The chain has TRBV7-3 and TRBJ1-2; possible D gene TRBD1, 6 bases. The CDR3 nucleotides are TGTGCCAGCAGCTTAAACGCTAACAGGGAATATGGCTACACCTTC. This codes for CASSLNANREYGYTF.